Presented here are 5 T cell receptor beta chains from one specimen sequenced in a study of identical twins. One entry per CDR3 protein results from TCRdb running MiXCR on the 5' RACE reads. The sample holds 500,000 to 600,000 distinct CDR3 sequences, roughly 21% seen once. The data also belong to a second study, concerning T cells expressing NK-cell markers.

The sample comprised CD4+ T cells sorted from blood. Source of these receptors: a woman aged 18-30 years in good health.

The chain couples TRBV11-3 to TRBJ2-5, with D maybe TRBD1 (5 bases). Germline V gives CDR1 SGHNT, CDR2 YENEEA. V lost 5 bases, J lost 1 base, and 17 bases lay in between. This CDR3 spans 16 amino acids. CDR3 protein: CASSTRTILPQETQYF. The CDR3 DNA is TGTGCCAGCAGCACGAGGACAATCCTTCCCCAAGAGACCCAGTACTTC.

This clonotype has more than one count but fewer than ten. This chain joins TRBV5-1 and TRBJ2-7, with 8 bases lining up with TRBD1. The V segment lost 4 bases and the J segment 2 bases; nucleotides outside the gene matches: 8. The germline V gene has CDR1 SGHRS and CDR2 YFSETQ. The CDR3 length is 15 residues. CDR3 sequence reads: CASSTGQGVAYEQYF. For the CDR3, the DNA is TGCGCCAGCAGCACCGGACAGGGTGTGGCCTACGAGCAGTACTTC.

The J gene is TRBJ2-1, the V gene TRBV7-7, with unresolved D. V lost 6 bases and J lost 0, with 18 bases in between. This CDR3 is built from 17 residues. Germline V gene data show CDR1 as SSHAT and CDR2 as FNYEAQ (reference sequence). Here the CDR3 reads CASSSSWARSSYNEQFF. In DNA, the CDR3 is TGTGCCAGCAGTTCCAGCTGGGCTAGAAGCTCCTACAATGAGCAGTTCTTC.

In nucleotides, the CDR3 is TGCAGTGCCCGACTCTCTAGCGGGAGAAAAGAGACCCAGTACTTC. It specifies CSARLSSGRKETQYF. The chain is built from TRBV20-1 and TRBJ2-5; 10 bases fit TRBD2. V lost 6 bases, J lost 3 bases, and 10 bases stayed unmatched. Looked up from germline, CDR1 is DFQATT and CDR2 is SNEGSKA (reference sequence). The CDR3 spans 15 residues.

This sequence joins TRBV5-1 and TRBJ1-1; tentatively, D is TRBD1 (5 bases). The CDR3 loop spans 14 amino acids. Trimming cost V 4 bases and J 0 bases, with 10 bases left between them. Germline values: CDR1 SGHRS, CDR2 YFSETQ. The CDR3 reads CASSGGRMNTEAFF. As DNA, the CDR3 is TGCGCCAGCAGCGGGGGGAGGATGAACACTGAAGCTTTCTTT.